Shown below are 28 T cell receptor beta chains from a single sample sequenced in a study of T-cell memory formation after mild COVID-19. TCRdb fed the 5' RACE reads into MiXCR, producing one record per CDR3 protein. Counted here are roughly 140,000 distinct CDR3 sequences, around 14% occurring once; the ten biggest clones make up 25% to 30%. The sequenced sample consisted of PBMCs or a T cell subset sorted from them (not recorded which). These receptors originate from an adult woman who had mild COVID-19 (a few samples of this study predate the infection). Cell type and time point are not known.

This clonotype was observed a handful of times. The chain joins TRBV7-3 to TRBJ2-1, with no clear D. CDR1 is SGHTA and CDR2 is FQGTGA in the germline V gene. The CDR3 has 16 amino acids. Trimming shortened V by 5 bases and J by 2 bases, and 16 bases separated the two germline ends. The CDR3 here is CASSPEAYRAYNEQFF. CDR3 coding DNA: TGTGCCAGCAGCCCGGAAGCCTACCGCGCCTACAATGAGCAGTTCTTC.

The chain couples TRBV29-1 to TRBJ2-2; D is uncertain. CDR3 length: 12 residues. V was cut by 6 bases and J by 4 bases, with 9 bases left in between. CDR1 and CDR2 from the germline V gene are SQVTM and ANQGSEA. The CDR3 region has the DNA TGCAGCGTCACTGGCGGCACCGGGGAGCTGTTTTTT. Translated: CSVTGGTGELFF.

A word on this clonotype: The germline gene is not matched at one end of the junction; a read error may be the cause. The genes are TRBV7-9 and TRBJ1-5; D unresolved. This CDR3 is built from 12 residues. From germline, CDR1 is SEHNR and CDR2 FQNEAQ (reference sequence). CDR3 sequence: CSSSPPNQPQHF. In DNA form, the CDR3 reads TGTTCCAGCAGCCCTCCTAATCAGCCCCAGCATTTT.

This clonotype was seen a few times. CDR3 nucleotides: TGCGCCAGCAGCTTGGACCGGGACAGGGGAAATTCACCCCTCCACTTT. It specifies CASSLDRDRGNSPLHF. The chain links TRBV5-1 to TRBJ1-6; 10 positions agree with TRBD1. CDR1 and CDR2 (germline): SGHRS, YFSETQ. The CDR3 runs to 16 residues. V shed 0 bases, J shed 7 bases, and the junction held 4 bases outside the gene matches.

The chain carries TRBV13 and TRBJ1-1; no firm D call. Per the germline V gene, CDR1 is PRHDT and CDR2 is FYEKMQ (reference sequence). This CDR3 is built from 16 residues. V was trimmed by 2 bases and J by 1 base, leaving 14 bases between them. The CDR3 DNA is TGTGCCAGCAGCTTAAATGTTCGGGCGGCGAACACTGAAGCTTTCTTT. Residues: CASSLNVRAANTEAFF.

V and J are TRBV7-6 and TRBJ1-5; tentatively, D is TRBD1 (5 bases). CDR3 size: 13 residues. Germline-derived CDR1 and CDR2 are SGHVS and FNYEAQ. The V end lost 3 bases, the J end lost 6 bases, and 9 bases lay between the germline ends. The CDR3 DNA sequence: TGTGCCAGCAGCTTGGAGCAGGGTCAGCCCCAGCATTTT. Protein: CASSLEQGQPQHF.

This clonotype came up a few times. The chain has TRBV6-5 and TRBJ2-7; D is ambiguous. Per the germline V gene, CDR1 is MNHEY and CDR2 is SVGAGI. The ends were cut back, 2 bases at V and 4 bases at J, with 12 bases in the middle. This CDR3 is 14 amino acids long. The CDR3 region is CASSYNPSVYEQYF. CDR3 DNA: TGTGCCAGCAGTTACAACCCTTCAGTGTACGAGCAGTACTTC.

Many counts were recorded for this clonotype. The V gene is TRBV5-1, the J gene TRBJ2-1; 12 bases fit TRBD2. Germline loops: CDR1 SGHRS, CDR2 YFSETQ. The CDR3 length is 15 residues. Trimming took 0 bases from V and 8 from J; bases not matched to a gene: 3. CDR3 bases: TGCGCCAGCAGCTTGGGACTAGCGGGAGTCGATGAGCAGTTCTTC. Translated, it gives CASSLGLAGVDEQFF.

CDR3 sequence reads: CASSLVFLGQGSEKLFF. CDR3 sequence (DNA): TGTGCCAGCAGCTTAGTTTTTCTGGGACAGGGGAGTGAAAAACTGTTTTTT. J is TRBJ1-4 and V is TRBV7-9; 10 nucleotides line up with TRBD1. Per germline, CDR1 SEHNR and CDR2 FQNEAQ (reference sequence). The CDR3 contains 17 residues. V shed 1 base, J shed 7 bases, and the junction held 9 bases outside the gene matches.

This clonotype has a count of ten or more. The chain combines TRBV10-3 with TRBJ1-2, with 7 bases matching TRBD1. The germline gives CDR1 ENHRY, CDR2 SYGVKD. Trimming cost V 3 bases and J 3 bases; bases outside gene matches: 7. CDR3 length: 15 amino acids. CDR3 DNA sequence: TGTGCCATCAGTGATAGGGACAGCCAATACTATGGCTACACCTTC. Translation gives CAISDRDSQYYGYTF.

This clonotype was found a few times. The chain carries TRBV19 and TRBJ2-7; TRBD2 agrees at 10 bases. The CDR3 totals 16 residues. The V gene's germline CDR1 is LNHDA and CDR2 SQIVND (reference sequence). Losses at the gene ends were 3 bases for V and 3 bases for J; bases not matched to a gene: 8. CDR3 bases: TGTGCCAGTAGTATCCTTAAGCGGGAGGGCCACTACGAGCAGTACTTC. Its protein product is CASSILKREGHYEQYF.

This rearrangement joins TRBV9 to TRBJ1-1; perhaps TRBD1 as D (5 bases). The CDR3 consists of 14 residues. Trimming stripped 0 bases from V and 4 bases from J, with 10 bases between. Germline lookup yields CDR1 SGDLS and CDR2 YYNGEE. DNA of the CDR3: TGTGCCAGCAGCGTAGGGGGCGCGGGCACTGAAGCTTTCTTT. Its protein product is CASSVGGAGTEAFF.

This clonotype was seen only a few times. The CDR3 spells CATSGGGSSTDTQYF. CDR3 nucleotide sequence: TGTGCCACCAGTGGAGGGGGTTCCAGCACAGATACGCAGTATTTT. This chain connects TRBV24-1 to TRBJ2-3; D is perhaps TRBD1 (6 bases). The V end was cut by 5 bases, the J end by 0 bases, with 11 bases between. The CDR3 is 15 amino acids. Germline values: CDR1 KGHDR, CDR2 SFDVKD.

The genes are TRBV5-1 and TRBJ2-3; 8 bases are shared with TRBD2. The CDR3 is made up of 15 amino acids. Germline V gene lookup returns CDR1 SGHRS and CDR2 YFSETQ. The trim removed 3 bases at V and 2 bases at J, leaving 5 bases unmatched. This CDR3 is CASSWGAGDTDTQYF. The CDR3, as DNA: TGCGCCAGCAGCTGGGGAGCGGGGGACACAGATACGCAGTATTTT. The whole variable domain, remainder taken from reference TRBV5-1 and TRBJ2-3, is KAGVTQTPRYLIKTRGQQVTLSCSPISGHRSVSWYQQTPGQGLQFLFEYFSETQRNKGNFPGRFSGRQFSNSRSEMNVSTLELGDSALYLCASSWGAGDTDTQYFGPGTRLTVL.

CDR3 sequence reads: CASSTLAGAPGVEQFF. The CDR3 DNA reads as TGTGCCAGCAGCACCTTAGCGGGAGCCCCAGGCGTTGAGCAGTTCTTC. This chain uses TRBV7-9 with TRBJ2-1, with TRBD2 matching over 9 bases. The V gene end was trimmed by 5 bases and the J gene end by 9 bases; junction bases not matched to a gene: 14. Per the germline V gene, CDR1 is SEHNR and CDR2 is FQNEAQ (reference sequence). This CDR3 region has 16 residues.

This clonotype was detected only a few times. V gene TRBV4-1 combines with J gene TRBJ2-3; a possible D gene is TRBD2 (6 bases). This CDR3 comprises 17 residues. Trimming pared 3 bases from V and 0 bases from J, leaving 16 bases between. Germline V gene lookup returns CDR1 MGHRA and CDR2 YSYEKL. This chain's CDR3 is CASSHPAGSSSTDTQYF. The CDR3 DNA is TGCGCCAGCAGCCACCCCGCCGGGAGCTCTAGCACAGATACGCAGTATTTT.

The chain couples TRBV5-1 to TRBJ1-1, with D perhaps matching TRBD1 (6 bases). Trimming left V 2 bases short and J 1 base short, with 9 bases between. This CDR3 region has 14 residues. CDR1 and CDR2 (germline): SGHRS, YFSETQ. Written as DNA, the CDR3 is TGCGCCAGCAGCTTCAGGGGAAAGAACACTGAAGCTTTCTTT. It yields the protein CASSFRGKNTEAFF.

This clonotype was observed a handful of times. This chain links TRBV29-1 with TRBJ2-7; D ambiguous. Per germline, CDR1 SQVTM and CDR2 ANQGSEA. The CDR3 is made up of 11 amino acids. V lost 6 bases and J 3 bases, leaving 9 bases between the germline ends. The CDR3 here is CSVSDNYEQYF. In DNA, the CDR3 is TGCAGCGTATCAGACAACTACGAGCAGTACTTC.

V is TRBV19 and J is TRBJ2-6; D not resolved. The CDR3 runs to 14 residues. V lost 6 bases and J lost 0, with 6 bases in between. Germline lookup yields CDR1 LNHDA and CDR2 SQIVND (reference sequence). The CDR3 DNA sequence: TGTGCCAGTAGAGCAGGCTCTGGGGCCAACGTCCTGACTTTC. It codes for CASRAGSGANVLTF.

V and J are TRBV15 and TRBJ2-3; 9 nucleotides match TRBD2. The junction had 2 bases not matched to a gene; V was cut back by 6 bases and J by 4 bases. The CDR3 loop spans 13 amino acids. CDR1 LNHNV and CDR2 YYDKDF come from the germline V gene (reference sequence). CDR3 loop: CATSGGRADTQYF. CDR3 in DNA: TGTGCCACCAGTGGCGGGAGGGCAGATACGCAGTATTTT.

This clonotype occurred a few times. V is TRBV11-2 and J is TRBJ2-1, with D unclear. The CDR3 is 11 residues long. Trimming left V 4 bases short and J 6 bases short, with 4 bases between. The germline CDR1 and CDR2 sequences are SGHAT and FQNNGV. The CDR3 reads CASSSTNEQFF. The CDR3 nucleotides are TGTGCCAGCAGCTCCACCAATGAGCAGTTCTTC.

There are a few counts of this clonotype. The chain couples TRBV5-6 to TRBJ2-3; D possibly corresponds to TRBD2 (5 bases). Trimming shortened V by 0 bases and J by 1 base, and 12 bases separated the two germline ends. The CDR3 length is 16 residues. Germline V gene data show CDR1 as SGHDT and CDR2 as YYEEEE. CDR3 DNA sequence: TGTGCCAGCAGCTTGGAGGCGGGTTGGGGCACAGATACGCAGTATTTT. This encodes CASSLEAGWGTDTQYF.

In its sample, this clonotype was seen a few times. J is TRBJ2-7 and V is TRBV2; 7 nucleotides agree with TRBD1. V shed 0 bases and J 5 bases; nucleotides not matched to a gene: 7. CDR3 length equals 15 residues. Germline V gene sequence: CDR1 SNHLY, CDR2 FYNNEI. The CDR3 coding sequence is TGTGCCAGCAGTGAAGCGATGACAGGGCCCAACGAGCAGTACTTC. This gives the protein CASSEAMTGPNEQYF.

The gene calls are TRBV7-3 and TRBJ2-1; D is possibly TRBD2 (6 bases). The CDR3 totals 13 residues. Trimming shortened V by 5 bases and J by 3 bases, and 8 bases separated the two germline ends. Germline loops: CDR1 SGHTA, CDR2 FQGTGA. DNA for the CDR3: TGTGCCAGCAGCCAGGGACTCTACAATGAGCAGTTCTTC. It translates to CASSQGLYNEQFF.

This clonotype was observed at least ten times. The genes are TRBV5-1 and TRBJ2-5; no clear D gene. This CDR3 has 14 residues. The germline CDR1 and CDR2 sequences are SGHRS and YFSETQ. With 1 base removed from V and 1 base from J, the gap between germline ends came to 8 bases. The CDR3 sequence is CASSLWNSQETQYF. DNA for the CDR3: TGCGCCAGCAGCTTGTGGAACAGCCAAGAGACCCAGTACTTC.

This clonotype was observed a few times. The V and J genes are TRBV9 and TRBJ2-1; D unclear. Trimming cost V 3 bases and J 4 bases, with 14 bases left between them. Looked up from germline, CDR1 is SGDLS and CDR2 is YYNGEE. CDR3 size: 15 residues. In DNA, the CDR3 is TGTGCCAGCAGCGAGACGGCCCTGTTTTACAATGAGCAGTTCTTC. Translating it yields CASSETALFYNEQFF.

The chain carries TRBV12-3 or TRBV12-4 and TRBJ2-7; tentatively, D is TRBD1 (7 bases). There are 15 residues in the CDR3. Trimming took 4 bases from V and 1 from J, leaving 14 bases between them. CDR3 protein: CASSSDREVSYEQYF. The CDR3 coding sequence is TGTGCCAGCAGTTCTGACAGGGAGGTTTCCTACGAGCAGTACTTC.

This clonotype was detected only a few times. The gene calls are TRBV7-9 and TRBJ2-1; 13 positions agree with TRBD2. CDR3 size: 16 residues. The V segment lost 4 bases and the J segment 8 bases; nucleotides outside the gene matches: 8. Germline CDR1 and CDR2: SEHNR and FQNEAQ (reference sequence). The CDR3 protein is CASSSRTSGSRDEQFF. The CDR3 region has the DNA TGTGCCAGCAGCTCTCGGACTAGCGGGAGTAGGGATGAGCAGTTCTTC.